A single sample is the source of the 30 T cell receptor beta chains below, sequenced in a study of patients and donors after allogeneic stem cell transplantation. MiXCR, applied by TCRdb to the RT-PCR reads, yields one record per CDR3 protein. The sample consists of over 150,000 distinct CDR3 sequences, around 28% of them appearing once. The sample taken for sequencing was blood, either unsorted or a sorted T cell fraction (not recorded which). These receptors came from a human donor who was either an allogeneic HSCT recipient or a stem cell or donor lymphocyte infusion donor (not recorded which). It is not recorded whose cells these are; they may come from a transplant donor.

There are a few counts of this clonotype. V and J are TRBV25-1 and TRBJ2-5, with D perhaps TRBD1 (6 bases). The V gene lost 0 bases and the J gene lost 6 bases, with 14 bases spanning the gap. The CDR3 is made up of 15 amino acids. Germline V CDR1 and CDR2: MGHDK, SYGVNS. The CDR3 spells CASSEYRDRPKTQYF. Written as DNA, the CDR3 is TGTGCCAGCAGTGAATATCGAGACAGGCCGAAGACCCAGTACTTC.

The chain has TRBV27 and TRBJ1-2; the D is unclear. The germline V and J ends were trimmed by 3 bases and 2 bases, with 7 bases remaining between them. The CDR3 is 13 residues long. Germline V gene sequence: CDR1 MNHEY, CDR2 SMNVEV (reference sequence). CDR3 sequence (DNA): TGTGCCAGCAGTTTCGTGGGAAACTATGGCTACACCTTC. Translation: CASSFVGNYGYTF.

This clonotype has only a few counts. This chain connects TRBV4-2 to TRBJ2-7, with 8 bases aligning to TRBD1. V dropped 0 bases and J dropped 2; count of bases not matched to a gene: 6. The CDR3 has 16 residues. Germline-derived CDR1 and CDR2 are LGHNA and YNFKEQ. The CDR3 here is CASSQEGQGPPYEQYF. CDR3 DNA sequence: TGTGCCAGCAGCCAAGAAGGACAGGGACCACCCTACGAGCAGTACTTC.

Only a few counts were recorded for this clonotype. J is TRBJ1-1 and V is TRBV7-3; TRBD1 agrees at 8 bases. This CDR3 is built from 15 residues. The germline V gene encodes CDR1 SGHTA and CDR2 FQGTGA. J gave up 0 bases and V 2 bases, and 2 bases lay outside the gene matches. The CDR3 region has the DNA TGTGCCAGCAGCTTACAGGGGGCAGTGAACACTGAAGCTTTCTTT. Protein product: CASSLQGAVNTEAFF.

DNA of the CDR3: TGCAGTGCTAGGTCCGGGGGAGAGACTGGAAACACCATATATTTT. Protein sequence: CSARSGGETGNTIYF. This chain joins TRBV20-1 and TRBJ1-3; maybe TRBD1 (5 bases). CDR1 is DFQATT, CDR2 SNEGSKA, per germline (reference sequence). The germline V and J ends were trimmed by 3 bases and 2 bases, with 14 bases remaining between them. This CDR3 region has 15 residues.

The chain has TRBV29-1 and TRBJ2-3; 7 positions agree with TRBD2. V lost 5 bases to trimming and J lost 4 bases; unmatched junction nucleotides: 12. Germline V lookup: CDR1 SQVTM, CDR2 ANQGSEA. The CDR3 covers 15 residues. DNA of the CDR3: TGCAGCGTTTCTTTCCGGCGGGGAGGGGCAGATACGCAGTATTTT. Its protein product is CSVSFRRGGADTQYF.

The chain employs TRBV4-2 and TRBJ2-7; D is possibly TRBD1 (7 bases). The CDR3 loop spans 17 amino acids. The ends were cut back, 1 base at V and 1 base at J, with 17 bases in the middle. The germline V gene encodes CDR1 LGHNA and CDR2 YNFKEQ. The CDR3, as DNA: TGTGCCAGCAGCCAAGGAAGCGGCAGGGGGGAGTCCTACGAGCAGTACTTC. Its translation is CASSQGSGRGESYEQYF.

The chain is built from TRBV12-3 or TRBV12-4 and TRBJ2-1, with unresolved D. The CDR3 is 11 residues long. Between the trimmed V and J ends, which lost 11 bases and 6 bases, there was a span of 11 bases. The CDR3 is CAVWTINEQFF. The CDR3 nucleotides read TGTGCCGTGTGGACCATCAATGAGCAGTTCTTC.

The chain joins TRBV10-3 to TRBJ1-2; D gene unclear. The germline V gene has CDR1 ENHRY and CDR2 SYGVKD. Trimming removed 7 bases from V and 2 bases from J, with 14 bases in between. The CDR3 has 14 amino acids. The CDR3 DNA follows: TGTGCCATCACCCCGACGCTCTCCAACTATGGCTACACCTTC. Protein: CAITPTLSNYGYTF.

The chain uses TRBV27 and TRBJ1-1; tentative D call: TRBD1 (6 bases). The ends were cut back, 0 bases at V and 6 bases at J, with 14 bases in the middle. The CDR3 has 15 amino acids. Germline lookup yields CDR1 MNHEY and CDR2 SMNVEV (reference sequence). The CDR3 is CASSLSPGASPEAFF. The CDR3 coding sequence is TGTGCCAGCAGTTTATCGCCGGGGGCATCGCCTGAAGCTTTCTTT.

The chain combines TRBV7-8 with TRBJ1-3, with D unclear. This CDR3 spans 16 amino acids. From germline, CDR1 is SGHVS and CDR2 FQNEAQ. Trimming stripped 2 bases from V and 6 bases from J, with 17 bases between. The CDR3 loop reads CASSLLRSTKTNTIYF. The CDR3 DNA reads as TGTGCCAGCAGCTTATTGAGGTCTACTAAAACAAACACCATATATTTT.

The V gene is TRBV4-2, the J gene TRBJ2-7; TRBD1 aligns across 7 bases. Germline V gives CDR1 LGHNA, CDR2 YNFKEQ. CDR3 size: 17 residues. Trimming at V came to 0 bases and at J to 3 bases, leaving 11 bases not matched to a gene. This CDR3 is CASSQDAPGQLGYEQYF. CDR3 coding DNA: TGTGCCAGCAGCCAAGATGCGCCGGGACAGTTGGGCTACGAGCAGTACTTC.

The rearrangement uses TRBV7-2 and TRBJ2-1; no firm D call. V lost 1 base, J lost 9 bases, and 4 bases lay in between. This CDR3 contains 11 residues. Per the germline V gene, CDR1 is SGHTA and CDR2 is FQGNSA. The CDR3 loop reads CASSLGAEQFF. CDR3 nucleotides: TGTGCCAGCAGCTTAGGGGCTGAGCAGTTCTTC.

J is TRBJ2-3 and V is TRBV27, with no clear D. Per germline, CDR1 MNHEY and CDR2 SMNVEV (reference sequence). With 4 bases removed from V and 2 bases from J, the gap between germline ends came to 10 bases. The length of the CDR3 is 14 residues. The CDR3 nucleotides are TGTGCCAGCAGTTACGGTGGGCCCACAGATACGCAGTATTTT. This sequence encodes CASSYGGPTDTQYF.

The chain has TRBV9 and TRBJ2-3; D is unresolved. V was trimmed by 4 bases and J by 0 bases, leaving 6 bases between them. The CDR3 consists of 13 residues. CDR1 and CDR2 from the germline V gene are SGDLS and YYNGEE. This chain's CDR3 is CASSPGSTDTQYF. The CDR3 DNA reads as TGTGCCAGCAGCCCGGGCAGCACAGATACGCAGTATTTT. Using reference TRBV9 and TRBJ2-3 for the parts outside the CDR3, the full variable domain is DSGVTQTPKHLITATGQRVTLRCSPRSGDLSVYWYQQSLDQGLQFLIQYYNGEERAKGNILERFSAQQFPDLHSELNLSSLELGDSALYFCASSPGSTDTQYFGPGTRLTVL.

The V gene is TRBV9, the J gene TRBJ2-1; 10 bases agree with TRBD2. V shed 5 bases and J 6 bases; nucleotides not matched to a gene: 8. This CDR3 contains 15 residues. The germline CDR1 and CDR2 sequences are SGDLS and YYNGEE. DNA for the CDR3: TGTGCCAGCAGTGGCGGACTAGCGGCCTTCAATGAGCAGTTCTTC. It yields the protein CASSGGLAAFNEQFF.

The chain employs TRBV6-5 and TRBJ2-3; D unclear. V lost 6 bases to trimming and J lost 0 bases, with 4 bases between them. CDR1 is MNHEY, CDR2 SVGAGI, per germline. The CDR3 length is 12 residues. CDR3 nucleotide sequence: TGTGCCAGCAGGGCTAGCACAGATACGCAGTATTTT. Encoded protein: CASRASTDTQYF.

DNA for the CDR3: TGTGCCAGCACTTCCCCGGGACTAGGGTCCTACGAGCAGTACTTC. Protein sequence: CASTSPGLGSYEQYF. V and J are TRBV28 and TRBJ2-7, with 8 bases aligning to TRBD2. The CDR3 spans 15 residues. V trimming: 7 bases; J trimming: 1 base; junction bases outside the gene matches: 9. Germline CDR1 is MDHEN and CDR2 is SYDVKM. The full variable domain, in which reference TRBV28 and TRBJ2-7 provide the parts outside the CDR3, is DVKVTQSSRYLVKRTGEKVFLECVQDMDHENMFWYRQDPGLGLRLIYFSYDVKMKEKGDIPEGYSVSREKKERFSLILESASTNQTSMYLCASTSPGLGSYEQYFGPGTRLTVT.

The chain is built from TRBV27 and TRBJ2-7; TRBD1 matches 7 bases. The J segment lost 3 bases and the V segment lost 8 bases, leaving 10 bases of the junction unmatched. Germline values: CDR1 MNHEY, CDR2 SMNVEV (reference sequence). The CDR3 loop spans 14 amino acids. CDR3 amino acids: CASSAPGQFYEQYF. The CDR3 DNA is TGTGCCAGCTCGGCTCCGGGACAGTTCTACGAGCAGTACTTC.

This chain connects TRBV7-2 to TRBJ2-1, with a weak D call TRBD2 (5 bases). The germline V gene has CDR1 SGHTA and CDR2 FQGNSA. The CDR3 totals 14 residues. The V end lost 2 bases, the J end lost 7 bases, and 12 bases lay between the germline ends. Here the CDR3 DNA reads TGTGCCAGCAGCTTACCGGGGTCGTGGAATGAGCAGTTCTTC. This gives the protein CASSLPGSWNEQFF. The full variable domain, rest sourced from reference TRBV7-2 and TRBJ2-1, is GAGVSQSPSNKVTEKGKDVELRCDPISGHTALYWYRQSLGQGLEFLIYFQGNSAPDKSGLPSDRFSAERTGGSVSTLTIQRTQQEDSAVYLCASSLPGSWNEQFFGPGTRLTVL.

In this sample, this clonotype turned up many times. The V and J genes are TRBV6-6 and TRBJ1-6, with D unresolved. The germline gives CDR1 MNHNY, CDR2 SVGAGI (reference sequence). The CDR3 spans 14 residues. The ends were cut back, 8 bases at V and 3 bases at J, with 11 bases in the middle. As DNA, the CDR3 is TGTGCCAGCGGCCTCGTACACTATAATTCACCCCTCCACTTT. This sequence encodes CASGLVHYNSPLHF.

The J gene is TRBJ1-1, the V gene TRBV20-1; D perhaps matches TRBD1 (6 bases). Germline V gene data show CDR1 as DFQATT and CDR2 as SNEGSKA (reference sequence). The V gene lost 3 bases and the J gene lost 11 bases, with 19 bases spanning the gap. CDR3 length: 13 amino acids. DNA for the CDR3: TGCAGTGCTAGTAATCCCGACAGGTACTCGGCTTTCTTT. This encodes CSASNPDRYSAFF.

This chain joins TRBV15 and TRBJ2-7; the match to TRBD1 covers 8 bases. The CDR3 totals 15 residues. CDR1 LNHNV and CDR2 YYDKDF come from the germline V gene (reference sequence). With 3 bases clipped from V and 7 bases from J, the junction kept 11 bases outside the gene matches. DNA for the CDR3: TGTGCCACCAGCAGGTCCCCCGACAGGGGATGGGAGCAGTACTTC. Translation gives CATSRSPDRGWEQYF.

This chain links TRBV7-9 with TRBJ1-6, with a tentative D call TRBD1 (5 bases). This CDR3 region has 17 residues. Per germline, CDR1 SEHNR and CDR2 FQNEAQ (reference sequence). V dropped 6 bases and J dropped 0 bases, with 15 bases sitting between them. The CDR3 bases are TGTGCCAGCAGTCCCACAGGCTCAAGCTCCTATAATTCACCCCTCCACTTT. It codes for CASSPTGSSSYNSPLHF.

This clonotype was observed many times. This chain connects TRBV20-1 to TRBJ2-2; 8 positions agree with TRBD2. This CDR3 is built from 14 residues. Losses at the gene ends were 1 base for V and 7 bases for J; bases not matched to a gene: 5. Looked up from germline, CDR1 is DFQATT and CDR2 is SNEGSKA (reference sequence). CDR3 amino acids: CSARVTSVGGELFF. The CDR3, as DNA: TGCAGTGCTAGAGTGACTAGCGTAGGCGGGGAGCTGTTTTTT.

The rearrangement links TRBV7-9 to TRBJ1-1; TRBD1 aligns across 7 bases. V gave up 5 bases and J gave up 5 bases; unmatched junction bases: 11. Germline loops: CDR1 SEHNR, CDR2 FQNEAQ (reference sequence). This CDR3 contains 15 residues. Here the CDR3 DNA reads TGTGCCAGCAGCCCGAAACGGGACAGTAGAACTGAAGCTTTCTTT. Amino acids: CASSPKRDSRTEAFF.

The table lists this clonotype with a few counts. CDR3: CASSIRLVQPQHF. Here the CDR3 DNA reads TGTGCCAGTAGTATCAGGCTCGTGCAGCCCCAGCATTTT. The J gene is TRBJ1-5, the V gene TRBV19; D is ambiguous. The length of the CDR3 is 13 residues. V was cut by 3 bases and J by 7 bases, with 10 bases left in between. Germline values: CDR1 LNHDA, CDR2 SQIVND (reference sequence).

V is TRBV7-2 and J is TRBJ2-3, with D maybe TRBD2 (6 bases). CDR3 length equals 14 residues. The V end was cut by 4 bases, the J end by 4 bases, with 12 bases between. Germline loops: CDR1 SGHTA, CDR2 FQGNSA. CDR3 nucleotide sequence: TGTGCCAGCAGCTACACCGGAGGGGCAGATACGCAGTATTTT. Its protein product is CASSYTGGADTQYF. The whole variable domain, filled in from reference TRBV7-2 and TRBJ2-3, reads GAGVSQSPSNKVTEKGKDVELRCDPISGHTALYWYRQSLGQGLEFLIYFQGNSAPDKSGLPSDRFSAERTGGSVSTLTIQRTQQEDSAVYLCASSYTGGADTQYFGPGTRLTVL.

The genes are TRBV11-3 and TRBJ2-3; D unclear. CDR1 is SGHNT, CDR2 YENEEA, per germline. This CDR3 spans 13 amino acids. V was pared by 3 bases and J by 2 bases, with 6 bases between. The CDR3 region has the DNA TGTGCCAGCAGCTTTCGAGCCACAGATACGCAGTATTTT. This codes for CASSFRATDTQYF. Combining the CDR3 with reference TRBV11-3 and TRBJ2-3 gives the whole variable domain EAGVVQSPRYKIIEKKQPVAFWCNPISGHNTLYWYLQNLGQGPELLIRYENEEAVDDSQLPKDRFSAERLKGVDSTLKIQPAELGDSAVYLCASSFRATDTQYFGPGTRLTVL.

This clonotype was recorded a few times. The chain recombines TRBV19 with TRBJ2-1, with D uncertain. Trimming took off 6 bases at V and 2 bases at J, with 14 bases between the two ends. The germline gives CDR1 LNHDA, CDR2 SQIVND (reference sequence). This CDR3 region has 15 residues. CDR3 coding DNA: TGTGCCAGTAGCTCAACTCGTGAACCCTACAATGAGCAGTTCTTC. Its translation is CASSSTREPYNEQFF.